The entry below describes one TCR beta chain. The target antigen is unknown. TCRdb keeps only in-frame clones here, not all; method: immunoSEQ multiplex PCR. The table includes fewer than 70,000 clones, 75% to 90% detected once. The entry originates in a study of T cell responses to AZD1222 COVID-19 vaccine. Study-wide findings and caveats: Donors were mostly white British, more females; clonal diversity possibly underestimated.

Per germline, CDR1 SGHAT and CDR2 FQNNGV. This CDR3 region has 13 residues. V lost 5 bases and J 2 bases, leaving 9 bases between the germline ends. Whether given at about 4 or about 12 weeks, second doses were pooled. The TCR originated in an adult who received the AZD1222 COVID-19 vaccine. Material: peripheral blood, obtained 28 days after the second AZD1222 dose. This rearrangement joins TRBV11-2 to TRBJ1-1; D unresolved. CDR3 amino acids: CASSPTTNTEAFF. DNA for the CDR3: TGTGCCAGCAGCCCCACGACAAACACTGAAGCTTTCTTT.